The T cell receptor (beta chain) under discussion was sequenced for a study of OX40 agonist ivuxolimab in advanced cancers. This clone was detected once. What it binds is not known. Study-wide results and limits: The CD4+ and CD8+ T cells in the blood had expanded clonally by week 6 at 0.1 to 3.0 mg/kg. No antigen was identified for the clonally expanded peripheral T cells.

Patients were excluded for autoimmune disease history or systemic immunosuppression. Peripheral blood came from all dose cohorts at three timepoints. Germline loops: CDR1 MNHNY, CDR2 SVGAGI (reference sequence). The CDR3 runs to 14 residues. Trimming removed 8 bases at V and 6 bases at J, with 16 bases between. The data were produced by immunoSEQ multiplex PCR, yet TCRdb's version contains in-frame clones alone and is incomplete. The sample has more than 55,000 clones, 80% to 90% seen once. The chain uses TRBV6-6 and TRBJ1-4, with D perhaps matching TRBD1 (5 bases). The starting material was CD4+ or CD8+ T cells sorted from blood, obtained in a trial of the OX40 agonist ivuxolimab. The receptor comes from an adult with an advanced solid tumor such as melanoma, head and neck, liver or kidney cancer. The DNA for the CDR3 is TGTGCCAGCCCTCTTGACAGAGGGTATGAAAAACTGTTTTTT. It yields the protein CASPLDRGYEKLFF.